The clone carrying this TCR beta chain was detected ten times or more. Its antigen is unknown. The CDR3 contains 12 residues. Trimming shortened V by 5 bases and J by 5 bases, and 9 bases separated the two germline ends. Germline V gene lookup returns CDR1 MNHNY and CDR2 SVGAGI (reference sequence). These data come from a study of identical twins. Study-wide findings and caveats: Clonotypes of the beta chain that were abundant in cord blood carried fewer insertions (memory repertoires showed none). Partial confounding of zero-insertion analyses by invariant MAIT and iNKT cells was possible.

TCRdb ran MiXCR on the 5' RACE reads and lists one entry per CDR3 protein. The table has some 760,000 distinct CDR3 sequences, around a sixth seen once. These data were also filed under a second study, of T cells expressing NK-cell markers.

The sequenced material came from PBMCs. The gene calls are TRBV6-6 and TRBJ2-5; no reliable D call. The TCR was taken from a woman under 30 in good health. For the CDR3, the DNA is TGTGCCAGCAGTGACCCCCCGGAGACCCAGTACTTC. As protein: CASSDPPETQYF.